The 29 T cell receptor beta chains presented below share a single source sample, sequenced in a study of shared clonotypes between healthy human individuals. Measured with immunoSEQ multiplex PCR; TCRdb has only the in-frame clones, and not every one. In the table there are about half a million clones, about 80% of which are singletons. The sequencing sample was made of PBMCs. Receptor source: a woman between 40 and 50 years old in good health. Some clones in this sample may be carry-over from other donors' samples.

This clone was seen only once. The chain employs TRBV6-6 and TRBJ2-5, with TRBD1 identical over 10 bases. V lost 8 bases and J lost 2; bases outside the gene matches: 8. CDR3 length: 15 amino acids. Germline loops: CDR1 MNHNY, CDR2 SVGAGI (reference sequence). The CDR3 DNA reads TGTGCCAGCGCCTTTGACAGGGGGCGGCAAGAGACCCAGTACTTC. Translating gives CASAFDRGRQETQYF.

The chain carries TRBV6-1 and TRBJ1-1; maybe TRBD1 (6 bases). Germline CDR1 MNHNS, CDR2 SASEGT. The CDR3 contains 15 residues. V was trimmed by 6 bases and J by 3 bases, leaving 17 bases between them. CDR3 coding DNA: TGTGCCAGCAGACCGCTAAGGACAGACTACACTGAAGCTTTCTTT. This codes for CASRPLRTDYTEAFF.

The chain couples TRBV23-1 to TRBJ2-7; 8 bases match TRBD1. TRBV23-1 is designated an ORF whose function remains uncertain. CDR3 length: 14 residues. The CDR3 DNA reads TGCGCTGACACAGGGACAGGCACCTCCTACGAGCAGTACTTC. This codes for CADTGTGTSYEQYF.

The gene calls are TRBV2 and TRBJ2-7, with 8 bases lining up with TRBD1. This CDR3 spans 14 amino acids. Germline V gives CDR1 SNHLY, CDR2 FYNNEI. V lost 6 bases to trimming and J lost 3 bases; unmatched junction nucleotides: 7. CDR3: CASSGPGGNYEQYF. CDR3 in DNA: TGTGCCAGCAGCGGACCAGGGGGCAACTACGAGCAGTACTTC.

CDR3 nucleotide sequence: TGTGCCAGCAGTTACTCGAGGGCAGGCAATCAGCCCCAGCATTTT. Amino acid sequence: CASSYSRAGNQPQHF. The chain couples TRBV6-5 to TRBJ1-5; D uncertain. This CDR3 spans 15 amino acids. V lost 0 bases and J 2 bases, leaving 8 bases between the germline ends. Germline V gives CDR1 MNHEY, CDR2 SVGAGI.

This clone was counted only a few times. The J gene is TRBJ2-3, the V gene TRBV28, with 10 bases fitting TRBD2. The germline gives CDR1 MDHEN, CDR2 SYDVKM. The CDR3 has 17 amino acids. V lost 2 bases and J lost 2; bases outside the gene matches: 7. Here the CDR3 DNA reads TGTGCCAGCAGTTTAGAGGGGAGCGGGAGGGCCACAGATACGCAGTATTTT. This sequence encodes CASSLEGSGRATDTQYF.

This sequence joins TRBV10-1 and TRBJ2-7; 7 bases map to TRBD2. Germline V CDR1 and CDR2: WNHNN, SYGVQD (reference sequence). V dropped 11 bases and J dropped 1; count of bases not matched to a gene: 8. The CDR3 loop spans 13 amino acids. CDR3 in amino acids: CACGEGRSYEQYF. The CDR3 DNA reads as TGCGCCTGCGGGGAGGGTCGGTCCTACGAGCAGTACTTC.

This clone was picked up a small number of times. Here the CDR3 DNA reads TGTGCCATCAGTGAGTCGATAGTTTATCTTGAAGCTTTCTTT. Amino acid sequence: CAISESIVYLEAFF. J is TRBJ1-1 and V is TRBV10-3; D is undetermined. The germline V and J ends were trimmed by 0 bases and 7 bases, with 12 bases remaining between them. CDR1 ENHRY and CDR2 SYGVKD come from the germline V gene. The CDR3 is 14 residues long.

Here the CDR3 DNA reads TGCAGCGTTGCGACTATAGGTGAAGCTTTCTTT. It encodes CSVATIGEAFF. This chain links TRBV29-1 with TRBJ1-1; D unclear. Trimming stripped 4 bases from V and 7 bases from J, with 10 bases between. The CDR3 runs 11 residues. The germline CDR1 and CDR2 sequences are SQVTM and ANQGSEA.

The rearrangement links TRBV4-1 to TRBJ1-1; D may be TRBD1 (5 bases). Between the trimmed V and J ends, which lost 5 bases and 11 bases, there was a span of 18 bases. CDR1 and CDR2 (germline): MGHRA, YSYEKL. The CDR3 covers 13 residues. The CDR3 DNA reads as TGCGCCAGCAGCTTCCCTCAGGGAAACCAGGCTTTCTTT. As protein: CASSFPQGNQAFF.

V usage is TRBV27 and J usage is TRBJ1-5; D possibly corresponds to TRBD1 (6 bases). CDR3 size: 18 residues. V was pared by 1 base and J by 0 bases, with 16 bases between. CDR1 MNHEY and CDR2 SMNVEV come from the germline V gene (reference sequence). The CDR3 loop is CASSLLGGGRNSNQPQHF. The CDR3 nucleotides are TGTGCCAGCAGTTTATTGGGGGGGGGCAGAAATAGCAATCAGCCCCAGCATTTT.

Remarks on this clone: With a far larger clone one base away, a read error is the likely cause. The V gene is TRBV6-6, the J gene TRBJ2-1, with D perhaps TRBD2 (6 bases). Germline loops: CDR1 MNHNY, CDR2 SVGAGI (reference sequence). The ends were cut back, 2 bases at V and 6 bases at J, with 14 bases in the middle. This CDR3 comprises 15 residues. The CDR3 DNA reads TGTGCCAGCAGTTACGCTCCCGGAGGGGCCAATGAGCAGTTCTTC. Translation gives CASSYAPGGANEQFF.

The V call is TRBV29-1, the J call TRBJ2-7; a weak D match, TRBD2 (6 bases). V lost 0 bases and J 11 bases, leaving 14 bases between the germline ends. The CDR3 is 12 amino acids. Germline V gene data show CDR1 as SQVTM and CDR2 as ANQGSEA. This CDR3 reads CSVEDSEGVKYF. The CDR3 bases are TGCAGCGTTGAAGATTCGGAGGGAGTAAAGTACTTC.

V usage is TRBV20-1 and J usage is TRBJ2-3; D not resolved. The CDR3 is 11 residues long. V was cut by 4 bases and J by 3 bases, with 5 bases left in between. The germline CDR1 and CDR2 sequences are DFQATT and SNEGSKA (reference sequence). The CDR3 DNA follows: TGCAGTGCTACTCAAACAGATACGCAGTATTTT. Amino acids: CSATQTDTQYF.

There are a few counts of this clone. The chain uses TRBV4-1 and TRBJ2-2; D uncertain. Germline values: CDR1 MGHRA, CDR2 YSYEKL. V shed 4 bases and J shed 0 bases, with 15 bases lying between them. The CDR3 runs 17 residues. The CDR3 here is CASSLYWTEANTGELFF. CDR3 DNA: TGCGCCAGCAGCCTTTACTGGACGGAAGCGAACACCGGGGAGCTGTTTTTT.

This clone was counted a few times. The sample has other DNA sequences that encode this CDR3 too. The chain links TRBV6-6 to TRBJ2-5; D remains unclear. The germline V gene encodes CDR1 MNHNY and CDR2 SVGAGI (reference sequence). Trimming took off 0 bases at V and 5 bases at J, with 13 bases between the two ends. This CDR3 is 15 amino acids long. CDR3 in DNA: TGTGCCAGCAGTTACTCGAGGCCAGGTTCGGAGACCCAGTACTTC. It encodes CASSYSRPGSETQYF.

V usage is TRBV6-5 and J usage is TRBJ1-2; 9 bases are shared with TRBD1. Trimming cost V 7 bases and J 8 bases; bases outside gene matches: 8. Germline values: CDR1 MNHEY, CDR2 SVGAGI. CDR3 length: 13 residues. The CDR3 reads CASTRDRERGYTF. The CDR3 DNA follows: TGTGCCAGCACTCGGGACAGGGAGAGGGGCTACACCTTC.

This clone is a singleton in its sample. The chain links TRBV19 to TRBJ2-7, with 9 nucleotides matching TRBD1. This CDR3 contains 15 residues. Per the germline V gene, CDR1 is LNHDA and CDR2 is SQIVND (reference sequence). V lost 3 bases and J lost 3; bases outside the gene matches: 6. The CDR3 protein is CASSIADRGRYEQYF. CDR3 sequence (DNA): TGTGCCAGTAGTATTGCGGACAGGGGTCGCTACGAGCAGTACTTC.

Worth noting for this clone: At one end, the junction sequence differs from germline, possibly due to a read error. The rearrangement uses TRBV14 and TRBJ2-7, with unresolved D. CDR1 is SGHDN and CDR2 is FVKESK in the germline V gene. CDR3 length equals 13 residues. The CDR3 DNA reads TGTGCCAGCAGCCAAGATTTGCCGAGACCCCAATCGTTC. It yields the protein CASSQDLPRPQSF.

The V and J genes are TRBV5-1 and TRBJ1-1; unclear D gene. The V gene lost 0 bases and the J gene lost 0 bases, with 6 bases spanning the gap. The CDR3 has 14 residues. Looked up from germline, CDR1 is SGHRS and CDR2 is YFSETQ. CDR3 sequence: CASSLATMNTEAFF. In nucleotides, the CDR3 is TGCGCCAGCAGCTTGGCCACCATGAACACTGAAGCTTTCTTT.

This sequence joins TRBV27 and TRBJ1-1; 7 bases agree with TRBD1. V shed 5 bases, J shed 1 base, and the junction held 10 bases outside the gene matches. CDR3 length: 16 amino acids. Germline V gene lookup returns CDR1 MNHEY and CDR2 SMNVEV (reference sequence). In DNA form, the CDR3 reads TGTGCCAGCAGTCCGAGCCCGGGACAGACGAACACTGAAGCTTTCTTT. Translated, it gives CASSPSPGQTNTEAFF.

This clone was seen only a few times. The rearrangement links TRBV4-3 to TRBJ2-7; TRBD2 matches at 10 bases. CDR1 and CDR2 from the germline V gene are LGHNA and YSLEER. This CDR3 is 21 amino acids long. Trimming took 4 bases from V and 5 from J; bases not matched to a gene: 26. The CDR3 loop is CASSRYFHDRPSGSGKDEQYF. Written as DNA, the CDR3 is TGCGCCAGCAGCCGTTATTTCCACGACAGGCCTAGCGGGAGTGGTAAGGACGAGCAGTACTTC.

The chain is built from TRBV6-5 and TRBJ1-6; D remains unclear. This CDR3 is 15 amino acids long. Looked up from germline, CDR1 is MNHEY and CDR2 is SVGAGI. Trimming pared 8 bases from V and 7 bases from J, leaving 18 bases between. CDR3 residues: CASANYMARNSPLHF. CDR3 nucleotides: TGTGCCAGCGCGAATTATATGGCAAGAAATTCACCCCTCCACTTT.

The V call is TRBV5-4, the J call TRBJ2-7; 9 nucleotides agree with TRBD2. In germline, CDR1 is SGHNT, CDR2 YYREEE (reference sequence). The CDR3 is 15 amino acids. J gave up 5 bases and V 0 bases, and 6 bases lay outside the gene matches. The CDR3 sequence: CASSLGTSGLNEQYF. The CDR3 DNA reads TGTGCCAGCAGCTTGGGAACTAGCGGGCTTAACGAGCAGTACTTC.

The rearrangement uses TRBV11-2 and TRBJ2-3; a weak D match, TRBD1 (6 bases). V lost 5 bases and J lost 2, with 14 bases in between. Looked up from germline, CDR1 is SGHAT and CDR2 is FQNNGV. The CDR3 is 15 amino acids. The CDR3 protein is CASSRAGTLTDTQYF. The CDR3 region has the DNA TGTGCCAGCAGCCGGGCAGGGACACTCACAGATACGCAGTATTTT.

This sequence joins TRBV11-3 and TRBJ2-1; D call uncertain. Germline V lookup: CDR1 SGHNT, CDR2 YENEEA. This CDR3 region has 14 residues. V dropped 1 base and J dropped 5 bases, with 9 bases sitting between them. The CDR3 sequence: CASSLVGTDNEQFF. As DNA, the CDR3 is TGTGCCAGCAGCTTAGTAGGCACTGACAATGAGCAGTTCTTC.

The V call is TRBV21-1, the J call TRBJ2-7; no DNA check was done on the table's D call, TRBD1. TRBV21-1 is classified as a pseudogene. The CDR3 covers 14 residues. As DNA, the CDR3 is TGTGCCAGCAGCAAACGCAGGGGCCTTCTCGAGCAGTACTTC. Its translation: CASSKRRGLLEQYF.

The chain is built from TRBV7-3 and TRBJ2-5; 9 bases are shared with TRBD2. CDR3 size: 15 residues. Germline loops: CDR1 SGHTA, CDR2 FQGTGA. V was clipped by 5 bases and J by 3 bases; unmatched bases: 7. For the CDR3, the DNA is TGTGCCAGCAGCCCCGCGGGAGGGGAGGAAGAGACCCAGTACTTC. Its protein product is CASSPAGGEEETQYF. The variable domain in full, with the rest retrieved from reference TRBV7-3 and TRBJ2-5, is GAGVSQTPSNKVTEKGKYVELRCDPISGHTALYWYRQSLGQGPEFLIYFQGTGAADDSGLPNDRFFAVRPEGSVSTLKIQRTERGDSAVYLCASSPAGGEEETQYFGPGTRLLVL.

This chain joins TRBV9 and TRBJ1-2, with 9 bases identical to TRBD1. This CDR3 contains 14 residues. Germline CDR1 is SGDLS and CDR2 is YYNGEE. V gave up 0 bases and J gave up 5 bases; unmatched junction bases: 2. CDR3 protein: CASSVGQGGYGYTF. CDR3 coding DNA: TGTGCCAGCAGCGTAGGACAGGGGGGTTATGGCTACACCTTC.